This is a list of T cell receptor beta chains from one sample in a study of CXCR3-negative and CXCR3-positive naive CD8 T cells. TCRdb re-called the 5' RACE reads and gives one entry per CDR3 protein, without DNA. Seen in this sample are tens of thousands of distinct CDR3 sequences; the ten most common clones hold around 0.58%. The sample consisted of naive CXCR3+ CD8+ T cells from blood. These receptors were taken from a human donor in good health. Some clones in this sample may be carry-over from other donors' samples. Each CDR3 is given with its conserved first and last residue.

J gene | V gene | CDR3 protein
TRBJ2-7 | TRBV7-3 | CASSIGPTYEQYF
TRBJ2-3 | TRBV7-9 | CASSPYGWNSPTDTQYF
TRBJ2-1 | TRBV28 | CASSFLRDNEQFF
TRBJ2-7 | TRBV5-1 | CASSLAGEGAYEQYF
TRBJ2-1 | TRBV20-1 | CSASSGESSYNEQFF
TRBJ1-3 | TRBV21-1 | CASSKVGSDSTPSGNTIYF
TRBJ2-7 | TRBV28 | CASRVRDPMAHEQYF
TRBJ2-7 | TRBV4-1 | CASSQGNVYEQYF
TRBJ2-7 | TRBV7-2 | CASGIAGRIHEQYF
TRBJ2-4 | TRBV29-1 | CSVESGREGDIQYF
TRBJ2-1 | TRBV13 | CASSSGLAGGNRLDEQFF